The clone carrying this TCR beta chain was observed a handful of times. No antigen is known for it. CDR1 MDHEN and CDR2 SYDVKM come from the germline V gene. The germline V and J ends were trimmed by 5 bases and 10 bases, with 12 bases remaining between them. The CDR3 spans 12 residues. The data derive from a study of T cells and Merkel cell carcinoma outcomes. Study-level findings and limits: Reportedly, T-cell repertoire with density predicts Merkel cell carcinoma outcomes.

Libraries were prepared by immunoSEQ multiplex PCR; TCRdb keeps only in-frame clonotypes and omits some of them. The sample has 15,000 to 19,000 clones, about 90% seen once; the top ten hold less than 9.5%. The receptor's source is a human donor with Merkel cell carcinoma. The sequencing sample was made of tumor tissue from Merkel cell carcinoma. V gene TRBV28 combines with J gene TRBJ1-5; D gene ambiguous. For the CDR3, the DNA is TGTGCCAGCAGTATTATATTGGGTCCCCAGCATTTT. Its protein is CASSIILGPQHF. Using reference TRBV28 and TRBJ1-5 for the parts outside the CDR3, the full variable domain is DVKVTQSSRYLVKRTGEKVFLECVQDMDHENMFWYRQDPGLGLRLIYFSYDVKMKEKGDIPEGYSVSREKKERFSLILESASTNQTSMYLCASSIILGPQHFGDGTRLSIL.